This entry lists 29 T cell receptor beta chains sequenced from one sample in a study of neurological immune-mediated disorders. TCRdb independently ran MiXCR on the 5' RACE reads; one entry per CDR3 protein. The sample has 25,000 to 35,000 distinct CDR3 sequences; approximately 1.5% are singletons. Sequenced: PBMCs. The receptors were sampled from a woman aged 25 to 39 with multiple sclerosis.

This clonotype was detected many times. CDR3 amino acids: CASSKGGAQGETQYF. The CDR3 DNA reads as TGCGCCAGCAGCAAAGGGGGGGCGCAAGGGGAGACCCAGTACTTC. The chain joins TRBV5-1 to TRBJ2-5, with a weak D call TRBD2 (7 bases). Germline CDR1 SGHRS, CDR2 YFSETQ. The CDR3 sequence is 15 residues long. V lost 4 bases and J 5 bases, leaving 18 bases between the germline ends.

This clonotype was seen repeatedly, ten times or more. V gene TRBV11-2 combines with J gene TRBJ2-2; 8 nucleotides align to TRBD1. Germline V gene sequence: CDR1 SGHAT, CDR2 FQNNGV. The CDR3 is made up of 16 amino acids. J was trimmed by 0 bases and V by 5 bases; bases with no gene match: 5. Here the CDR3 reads CASSQRQGTNTGELFF. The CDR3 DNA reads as TGTGCCAGCAGCCAAAGACAGGGGACGAACACCGGGGAGCTGTTTTTT.

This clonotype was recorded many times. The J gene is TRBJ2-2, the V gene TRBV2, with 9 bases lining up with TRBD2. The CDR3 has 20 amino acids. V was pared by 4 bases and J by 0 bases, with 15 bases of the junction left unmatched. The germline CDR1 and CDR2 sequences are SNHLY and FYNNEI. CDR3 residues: CASSARGSGGGYANTGELFF. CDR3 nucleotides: TGTGCCAGCAGTGCCAGGGGTAGCGGGGGAGGCTACGCGAACACCGGGGAGCTGTTTTTT.

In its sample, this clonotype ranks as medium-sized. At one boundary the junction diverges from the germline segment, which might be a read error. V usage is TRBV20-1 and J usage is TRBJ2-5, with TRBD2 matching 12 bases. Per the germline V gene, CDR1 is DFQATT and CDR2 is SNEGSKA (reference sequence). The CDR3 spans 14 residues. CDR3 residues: CCASGGAGQETQYF. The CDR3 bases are TGCTGTGCTAGCGGGGGGGCGGGGCAAGAGACCCAGTACTTC.

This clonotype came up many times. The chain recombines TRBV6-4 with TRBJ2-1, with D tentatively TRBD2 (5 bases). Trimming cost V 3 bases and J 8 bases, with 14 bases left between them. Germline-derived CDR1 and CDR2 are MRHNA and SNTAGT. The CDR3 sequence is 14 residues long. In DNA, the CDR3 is TGTGCCAGCAGTGAAAATGAGGGTTGGGATGAGCAGTTCTTC. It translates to CASSENEGWDEQFF.

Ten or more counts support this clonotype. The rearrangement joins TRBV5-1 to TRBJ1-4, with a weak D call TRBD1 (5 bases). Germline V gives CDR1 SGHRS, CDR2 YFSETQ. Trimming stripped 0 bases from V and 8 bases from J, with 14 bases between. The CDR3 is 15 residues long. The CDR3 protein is CASSLAGPMGEKLFF. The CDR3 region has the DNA TGCGCCAGCAGCTTGGCGGGGCCCATGGGCGAAAAACTGTTTTTT. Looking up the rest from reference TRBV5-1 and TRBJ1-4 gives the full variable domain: KAGVTQTPRYLIKTRGQQVTLSCSPISGHRSVSWYQQTPGQGLQFLFEYFSETQRNKGNFPGRFSGRQFSNSRSEMNVSTLELGDSALYLCASSLAGPMGEKLFFGSGTQLSVL.

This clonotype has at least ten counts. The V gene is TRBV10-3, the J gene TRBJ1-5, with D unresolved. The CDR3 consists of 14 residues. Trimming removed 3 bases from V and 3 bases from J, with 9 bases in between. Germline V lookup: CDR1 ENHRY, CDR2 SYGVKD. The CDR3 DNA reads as TGTGCCATCAGTGAACAGAATATCAATCAGCCCCAGCATTTT. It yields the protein CAISEQNINQPQHF.

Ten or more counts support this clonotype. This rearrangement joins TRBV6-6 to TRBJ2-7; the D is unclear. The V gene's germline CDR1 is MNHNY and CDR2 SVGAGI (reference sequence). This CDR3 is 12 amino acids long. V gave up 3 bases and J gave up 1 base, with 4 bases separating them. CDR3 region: CASSYSSYEQYF. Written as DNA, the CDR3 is TGTGCCAGCAGTTATTCTTCCTACGAGCAGTACTTC.

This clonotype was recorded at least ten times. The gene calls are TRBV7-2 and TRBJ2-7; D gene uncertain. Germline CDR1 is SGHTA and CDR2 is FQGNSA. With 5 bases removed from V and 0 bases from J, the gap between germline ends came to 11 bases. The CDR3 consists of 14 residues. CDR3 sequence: CASSPRPSSYEQYF. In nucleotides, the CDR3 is TGTGCCAGCAGCCCTCGCCCGAGCTCCTACGAGCAGTACTTC.

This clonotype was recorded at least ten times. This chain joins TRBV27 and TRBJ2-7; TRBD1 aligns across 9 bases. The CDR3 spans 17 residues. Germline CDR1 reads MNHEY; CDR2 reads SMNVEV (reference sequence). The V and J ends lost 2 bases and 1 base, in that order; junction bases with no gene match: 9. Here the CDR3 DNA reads TGTGCCAGCAGTTTAATGGGACAGGGTATTAGGTCCTACGAGCAGTACTTC. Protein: CASSLMGQGIRSYEQYF.

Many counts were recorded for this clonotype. The CDR3, as DNA: TGCAGTGCTAGAGATTATCGACAGGATGAAACCGGGGAGCTGTTTTTT. Translated: CSARDYRQDETGELFF. This chain links TRBV20-1 with TRBJ2-2; D might be TRBD1 (6 bases). The ends were cut back, 0 bases at V and 5 bases at J, with 16 bases in the middle. The CDR3 sequence is 16 residues long. Germline values: CDR1 DFQATT, CDR2 SNEGSKA (reference sequence).

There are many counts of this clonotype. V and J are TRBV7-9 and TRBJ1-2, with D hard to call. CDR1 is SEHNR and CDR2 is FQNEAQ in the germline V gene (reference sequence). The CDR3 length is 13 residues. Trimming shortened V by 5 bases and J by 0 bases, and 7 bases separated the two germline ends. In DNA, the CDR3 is TGTGCCAGCAGCCTGCAAGCTAACTATGGCTACACCTTC. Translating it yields CASSLQANYGYTF.

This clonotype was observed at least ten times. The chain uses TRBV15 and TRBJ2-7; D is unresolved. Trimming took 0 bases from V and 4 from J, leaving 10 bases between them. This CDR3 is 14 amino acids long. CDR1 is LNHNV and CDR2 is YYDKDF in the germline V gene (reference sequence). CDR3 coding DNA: TGTGCCACCAGCAGAGAAAATCGGATTTACGAGCAGTACTTC. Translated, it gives CATSRENRIYEQYF.

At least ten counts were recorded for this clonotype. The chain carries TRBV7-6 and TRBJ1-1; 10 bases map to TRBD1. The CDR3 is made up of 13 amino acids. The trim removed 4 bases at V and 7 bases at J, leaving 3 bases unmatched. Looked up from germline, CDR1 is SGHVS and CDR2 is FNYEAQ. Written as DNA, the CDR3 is TGTGCCAGCAGCTCGACAGGGGGCTATGAAGCTTTCTTT. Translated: CASSSTGGYEAFF.

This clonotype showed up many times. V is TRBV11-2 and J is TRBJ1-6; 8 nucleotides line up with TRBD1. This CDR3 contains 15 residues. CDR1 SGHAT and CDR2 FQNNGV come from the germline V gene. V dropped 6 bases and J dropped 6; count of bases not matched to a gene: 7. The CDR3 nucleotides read TGTGCCAGCAGTCGACAGGGGTTGCGTAATTCACCCCTCCACTTT. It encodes CASSRQGLRNSPLHF. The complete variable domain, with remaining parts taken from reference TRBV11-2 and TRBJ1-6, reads EAGVAQSPRYKIIEKRQSVAFWCNPISGHATLYWYQQILGQGPKLLIQFQNNGVVDDSQLPKDRFSAERLKGVDSTLKIQPAKLEDSAVYLCASSRQGLRNSPLHFGNGTRLTVT.

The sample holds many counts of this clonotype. The DNA for the CDR3 is TGTGCCAGCAGCGTAGGGGTTGCTGAGGGCATTCAGTACTTC. Protein: CASSVGVAEGIQYF. The chain employs TRBV9 and TRBJ2-4, with a tentative D call TRBD2 (5 bases). The CDR3 is made up of 14 amino acids. The V end lost 0 bases, the J end lost 9 bases, and 13 bases lay between the germline ends. Germline lookup yields CDR1 SGDLS and CDR2 YYNGEE.

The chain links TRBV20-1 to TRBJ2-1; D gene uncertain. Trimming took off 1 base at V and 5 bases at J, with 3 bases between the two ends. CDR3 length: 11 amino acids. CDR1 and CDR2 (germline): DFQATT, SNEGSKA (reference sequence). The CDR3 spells CSARADNEQFF. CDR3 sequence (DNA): TGCAGTGCTAGAGCGGACAATGAGCAGTTCTTC.

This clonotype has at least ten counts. The CDR3 here is CASSARGPNYGYTF. Written as DNA, the CDR3 is TGTGCCAGCAGCGCCAGGGGGCCTAACTATGGCTACACCTTC. V gene TRBV9 combines with J gene TRBJ1-2; 8 bases line up with TRBD1. Unmatched junction bases numbered 1, after V lost 3 bases and J lost 0 bases. Germline V CDR1 and CDR2: SGDLS, YYNGEE. This CDR3 is built from 14 residues.

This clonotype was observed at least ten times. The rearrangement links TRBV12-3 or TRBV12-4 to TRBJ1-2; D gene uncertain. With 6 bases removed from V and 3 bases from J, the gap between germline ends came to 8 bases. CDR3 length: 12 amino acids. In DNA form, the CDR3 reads TGTGCCAGCAGCCCGGGTTACTATGGCTACACCTTC. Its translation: CASSPGYYGYTF.

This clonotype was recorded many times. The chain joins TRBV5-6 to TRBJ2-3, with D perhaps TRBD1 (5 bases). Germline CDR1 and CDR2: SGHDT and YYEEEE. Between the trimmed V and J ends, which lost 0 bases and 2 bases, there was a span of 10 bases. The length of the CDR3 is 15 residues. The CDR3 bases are TGTGCCAGCAGCTTGGAGGCAGGGTACACAGATACGCAGTATTTT. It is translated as CASSLEAGYTDTQYF.

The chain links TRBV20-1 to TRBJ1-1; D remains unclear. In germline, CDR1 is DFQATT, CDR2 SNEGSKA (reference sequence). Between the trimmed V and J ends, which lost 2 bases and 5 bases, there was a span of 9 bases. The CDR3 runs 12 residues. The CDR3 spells CSARMEGTEAFF. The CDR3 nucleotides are TGCAGTGCTAGAATGGAGGGAACTGAAGCTTTCTTT.

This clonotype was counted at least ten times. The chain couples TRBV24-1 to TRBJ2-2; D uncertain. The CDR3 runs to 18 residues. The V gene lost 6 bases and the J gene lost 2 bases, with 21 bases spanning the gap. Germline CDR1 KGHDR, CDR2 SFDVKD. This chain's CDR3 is CATSPVSLGWGNTGELFF. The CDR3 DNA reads TGTGCCACCAGTCCAGTATCCTTGGGGTGGGGAAACACCGGGGAGCTGTTTTTT.

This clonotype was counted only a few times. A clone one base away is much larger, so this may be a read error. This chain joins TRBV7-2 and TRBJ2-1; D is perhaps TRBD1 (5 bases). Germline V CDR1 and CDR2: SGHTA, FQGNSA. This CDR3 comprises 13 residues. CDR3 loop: CASSLTGLNERFF. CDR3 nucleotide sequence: TGTGCCAGCAGCTTAACAGGTCTCAATGAGCGGTTCTTC.

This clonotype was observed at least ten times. The CDR3 sequence: CASSFLLESNEQYF. The DNA of the CDR3 is TGTGCCAGCAGTTTCCTTCTAGAAAGCAACGAGCAGTACTTC. The gene calls are TRBV12-3 or TRBV12-4 and TRBJ2-7; D remains unclear. There are 14 residues in the CDR3. The V end lost 3 bases, the J end lost 5 bases, and 14 bases lay between the germline ends.

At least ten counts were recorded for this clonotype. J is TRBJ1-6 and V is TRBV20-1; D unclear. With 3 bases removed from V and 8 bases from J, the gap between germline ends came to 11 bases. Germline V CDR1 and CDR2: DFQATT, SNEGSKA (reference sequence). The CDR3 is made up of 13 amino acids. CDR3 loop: CSARWELDSPLHF. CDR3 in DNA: TGCAGTGCTAGGTGGGAACTAGATTCACCCCTCCACTTT.

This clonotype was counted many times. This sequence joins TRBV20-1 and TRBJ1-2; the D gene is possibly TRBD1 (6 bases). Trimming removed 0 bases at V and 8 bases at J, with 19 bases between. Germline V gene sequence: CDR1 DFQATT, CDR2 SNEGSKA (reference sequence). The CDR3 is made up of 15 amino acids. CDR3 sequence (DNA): TGCAGTGCTAGAGATCTCCGGGGGCCCCAGAAAGGCTACACCTTC. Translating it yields CSARDLRGPQKGYTF.

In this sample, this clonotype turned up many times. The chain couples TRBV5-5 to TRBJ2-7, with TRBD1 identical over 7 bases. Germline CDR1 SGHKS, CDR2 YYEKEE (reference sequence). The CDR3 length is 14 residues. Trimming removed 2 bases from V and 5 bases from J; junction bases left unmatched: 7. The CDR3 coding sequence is TGTGCCAGCAGCTTTCGACAGGGTGTCAACGAGCAGTACTTC. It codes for CASSFRQGVNEQYF.

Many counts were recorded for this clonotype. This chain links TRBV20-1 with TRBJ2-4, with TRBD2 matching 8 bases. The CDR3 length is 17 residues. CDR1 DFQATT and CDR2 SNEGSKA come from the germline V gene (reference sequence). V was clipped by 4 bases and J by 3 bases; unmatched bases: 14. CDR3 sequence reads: CSANGGAGGQGKNIQYF. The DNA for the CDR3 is TGCAGTGCTAATGGGGGTGCGGGGGGCCAGGGCAAAAACATTCAGTACTTC.

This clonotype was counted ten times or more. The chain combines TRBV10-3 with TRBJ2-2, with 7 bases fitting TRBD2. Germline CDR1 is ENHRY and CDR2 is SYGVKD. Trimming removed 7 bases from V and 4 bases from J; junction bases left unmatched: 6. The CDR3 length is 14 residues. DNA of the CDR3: TGTGCCATCATGACTAGCTTGGCCACCGGGGAGCTGTTTTTT. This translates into CAIMTSLATGELFF.